This TCR beta chain was captured by sequencing in a study of metastatic and nonmetastatic thyroid tumors. Study-wide background: The comparison covered peripheral blood and tumor or nodule tissue in malignant and benign thyroid patients.

There were no patients who had received any treatment before thyroid surgery. Germline values: CDR1 SGHAT, CDR2 FQDESV (reference sequence). The CDR3 extends over 13 amino acids. Findings and limits, study-wide: For both blood and tumor, malignant thyroid tumors reportedly showed significantly higher TCR beta diversity than benign nodules did.

Original data processing: A papillary thyroid cancer distant-metastasis classifier was built from CDR3 differences across clinicopathological groups. MiXCR re-clonotyped the PCR reads for TCRdb. TCRdb's processing, not the study's, gives the V and J calls here. Of 12,000 to 15,000 clones listed, under 35% are singletons. This clone occurred many times. Its antigen is unknown. A much larger clone differs by one base, so this may be a read error. The sample carries other DNA sequences with the same CDR3. The sample consisted of blood. The genes are TRBV11-1 and TRBJ2-2; D is ambiguous. The receptor was isolated from a female donor with papillary thyroid cancer or a benign thyroid nodule (not recorded which). Some clones in this sample may be carry-over from other donors' samples. The CDR3 region is CASSLTNTGELFF. The CDR3, as DNA: TGCGCCAGCAGCTTAACGAACACCGGGGAGCTGTTTTTT.